This is a list of T cell receptor beta chains from one sample in a study of preoperative IRX-2 immunotherapy in early breast cancer. Profiling relied on immunoSEQ multiplex PCR, and the TCRdb table lists in-frame clones only, not all of them. The data contain 35,000 to 50,000 clones, 85% to 95% of them seen just once; the ten biggest clones take up 1.5% to 2%. The material was tumor tissue, obtained after IRX-2 immunotherapy. Receptor source: a human donor with breast cancer. Both conserved end residues are part of each CDR3. D genes are given only for firm matches. Clone size appears in some rows only: once, few, many, or a class for an expanded clone.

.,TRBJ2-3,.,TRBV5-1,TGCGCCAGCAGCTTGGAGGCGACAGATACGCAGTATTTT,CASSLEATDTQYF
.,TRBJ1-2,TRBD1,TRBV16,TGTGCCAGCAGCCAATCACATGGGACAGTTCTCTATGGCTACACCTTC,CASSQSHGTVLYGYTF
few,TRBJ1-2,.,TRBV11-2,TGTGCCAGCAGCTTAGGCAGGGTCTATAGCTATGGCTACACCTTC,CASSLGRVYSYGYTF
.,TRBJ2-3,.,TRBV7-9,TGTGCCAGCGGCGGTAGAATAGATACGCAGTATTTT,CASGGRIDTQYF
.,TRBJ2-5,.,TRBV10-3,TGTGCCATCAGAGACGCGGGCGAGACCCAGTACTTC,CAIRDAGETQYF
.,TRBJ1-2,.,TRBV28,TGTGCCAGCACCCCGCCCCAGGGGTACTATGGCTACACCTTC,CASTPPQGYYGYTF
once,TRBJ2-7,.,TRBV27,TGTGCCAGCAGTTTATCGAAGGCAGGGGCGGCGTACTTC,CASSLSKAGAAYF
.,TRBJ2-7,TRBD1,TRBV6-6,TGTGCCAGCAGATCCGGGACAGGAACCTACGAGCAGTACTTC,CASRSGTGTYEQYF
.,TRBJ2-3,TRBD2,TRBV4-2,TGTGCCAGCAGCCAAGACGCTAGCGGGACCGATACGCAGTATTTT,CASSQDASGTDTQYF
.,TRBJ2-7,TRBD2,TRBV19,TGTGCCAGTAGTTCCCCCGGAAGCGGGAGGGCCGCCTACGAGCAGTACTTC,CASSSPGSGRAAYEQYF
.,TRBJ2-7,.,TRBV7-2,TGTGCCAGCAGCCCGAGCTCCTACGAGCAGTACTTC,CASSPSSYEQYF
.,TRBJ2-5,.,TRBV30,TGTGCCTGGAACCGCGATACAGAGACCCAGTACTTC,CAWNRDTETQYF
.,TRBJ1-1,TRBD1,TRBV5-1,TGCGCCAGCAGCCCACGGACAGGGGAGAACACTGAAGCTTTCTTT,CASSPRTGENTEAFF
once,TRBJ2-5,.,TRBV28,TGTGCCAGCAGTTTAGATGGGCTAATACGGGAGACCCAGTACTTC,CASSLDGLIRETQYF
.,TRBJ2-3,TRBD1,TRBV19,TGTGCCAGCAGTAATCAGGGGGTAGATACGCAGTATTTT,CASSNQGVDTQYF
.,TRBJ2-7,TRBD1,TRBV11-3,TGTGCCAGCAGCTTAGGAGGGACAGGGGCTGCCGAGCAGTACTTC,CASSLGGTGAAEQYF